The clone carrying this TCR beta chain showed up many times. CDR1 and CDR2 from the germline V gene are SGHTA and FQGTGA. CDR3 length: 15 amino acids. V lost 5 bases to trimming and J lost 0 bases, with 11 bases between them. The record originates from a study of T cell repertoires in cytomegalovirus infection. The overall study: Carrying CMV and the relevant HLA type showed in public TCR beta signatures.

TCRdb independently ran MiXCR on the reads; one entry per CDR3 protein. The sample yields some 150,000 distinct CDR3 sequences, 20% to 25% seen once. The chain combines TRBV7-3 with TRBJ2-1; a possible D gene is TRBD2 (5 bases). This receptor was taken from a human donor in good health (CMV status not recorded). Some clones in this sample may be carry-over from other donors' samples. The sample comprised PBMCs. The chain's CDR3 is CASSPGLSSYNEQFF. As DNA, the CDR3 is TGTGCCAGCAGCCCGGGATTAAGCTCCTACAATGAGCAGTTCTTC. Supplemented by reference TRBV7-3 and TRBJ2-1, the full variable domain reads GAGVSQTPSNKVTEKGKYVELRCDPISGHTALYWYRQSLGQGPEFLIYFQGTGAADDSGLPNDRFFAVRPEGSVSTLKIQRTERGDSAVYLCASSPGLSSYNEQFFGPGTRLTVL.